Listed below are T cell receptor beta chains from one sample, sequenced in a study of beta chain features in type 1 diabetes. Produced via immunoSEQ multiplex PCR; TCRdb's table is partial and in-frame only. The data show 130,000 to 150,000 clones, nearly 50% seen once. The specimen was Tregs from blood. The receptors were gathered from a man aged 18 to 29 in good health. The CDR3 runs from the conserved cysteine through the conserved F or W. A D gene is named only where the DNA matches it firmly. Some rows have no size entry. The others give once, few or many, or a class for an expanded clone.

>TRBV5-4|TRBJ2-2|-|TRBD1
CASSPGQGGTGELFF
TGTGCCAGCAGCCCGGGACAGGGGGGCACCGGGGAGCTGTTTTTT
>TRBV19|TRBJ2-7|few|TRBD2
CASKSSGSYEQYF
TGTGCCAGTAAGTCCAGCGGGAGCTACGAGCAGTACTTC
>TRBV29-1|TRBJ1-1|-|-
CSVGRNTEAFF
TGCAGCGTTGGGAGGAACACTGAAGCTTTCTTT
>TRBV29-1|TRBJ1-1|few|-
CSVQGNTEAFF
TGCAGCGTTCAGGGTAACACTGAAGCTTTCTTT
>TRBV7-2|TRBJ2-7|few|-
CASSFSGQTYEQYF
TGTGCCAGCAGCTTTTCGGGACAAACCTACGAGCAGTACTTC
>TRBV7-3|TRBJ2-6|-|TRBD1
CASSATGGSGANVLTF
TGTGCCAGCAGCGCCACAGGGGGCTCTGGGGCCAACGTCCTGACTTTC
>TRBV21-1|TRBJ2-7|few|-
CASSKVYRNYEQYF
TGTGCCAGCAGCAAAGTTTACAGGAACTACGAGCAGTACTTC
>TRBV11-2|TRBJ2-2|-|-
CASSLGSGATNTGELFF
TGTGCCAGCAGCTTAGGATCAGGCGCCACGAACACCGGGGAGCTGTTTTTT
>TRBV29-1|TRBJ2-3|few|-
CSVLTHGVPGTDTQYF
TGCAGCGTTCTCACCCACGGAGTACCTGGCACAGATACGCAGTATTTT
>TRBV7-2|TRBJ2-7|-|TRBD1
CASSLGTGGSYEQYF
TGTGCCAGCAGCCTTGGGACAGGGGGGAGCTACGAGCAGTACTTC
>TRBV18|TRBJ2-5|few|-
CASSSYGEETQYF
TGTGCCAGCTCGTCATACGGGGAAGAGACCCAGTACTTC
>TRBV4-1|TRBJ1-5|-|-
CASSQRSGYQPQHF
TGCGCCAGCAGCCAGCGATCGGGGTATCAGCCCCAGCATTTT
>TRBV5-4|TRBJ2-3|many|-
CASSPSRQSDTQYF
TGTGCCAGCAGCCCAAGTAGACAGTCAGATACGCAGTATTTT